Listed below are T cell receptor beta chains from one sample, sequenced in a study of vaccination and CD4 T cells after COVID-19. Which antigens these TCRs recognize remains unknown. TCRdb used MiXCR to reprocess the PCR reads, holding one entry per CDR3 protein. The repertoire holds some 15,000 distinct CDR3 sequences, with around 42% as singletons. Source: CD4+ T cells from blood, cultured in vitro, taken before SARS-CoV-2 vaccination. The source is a human donor who had recovered from COVID-19. CDR3s include the opening cysteine and the closing phenylalanine or tryptophan. A D gene is named only where the DNA matches it firmly. Size values are once, few and many counts, or a class for expanded clones, and some rows have none.

>few|TRBD1|TRBV27|TRBJ1-2
TGTGCCAGCAGTTTACTCGGGACAGGGGGTGACTATGGCTACACCTTC
CASSLLGTGGDYGYTF
>few|NA|TRBV12-3/TRBV12-4|TRBJ1-6
TGTGCCAGCAGCGTGAGTGACGGGTATTCACCCCTCCACTTT
CASSVSDGYSPLHF
>few|NA|TRBV27|TRBJ1-6
TGTGCCAGCAGTTCCGCAGGTCTAGTTCCCCTCCACTTT
CASSSAGLVPLHF
>NA|NA|TRBV4-2|TRBJ2-1
TGTGCCAGCAGCCAAGGATTGAACTTATACAATGAGCAGTTCTTC
CASSQGLNLYNEQFF
>NA|NA|TRBV25-1|TRBJ1-1
TGTGCCAGCAGTGAATTCAGTTACACTGAAGCTTTCTTT
CASSEFSYTEAFF
>NA|TRBD1|TRBV4-2|TRBJ2-4
TGTGCCAGCAGCCAAGACAGACAGGGTGCGATAGCCAAAAACATTCAGTACTTC
CASSQDRQGAIAKNIQYF
>NA|TRBD2|TRBV7-6|TRBJ2-5
TGTGCCAGCAGCTTAGGGCCTAGCGGGGGGGCAAACCAAGAGACCCAGTACTTC
CASSLGPSGGANQETQYF
>NA|TRBD1|TRBV12-3/TRBV12-4|TRBJ1-2
TGTGCCAGCAGTTTAGGGCACAGGGGGGACGGCTACACCTTC
CASSLGHRGDGYTF
>few|NA|TRBV27|TRBJ1-5
TGTGCCAGCAGTCTACGTCCAGGCAATCAGCCCCAGCATTTT
CASSLRPGNQPQHF
>few|TRBD1|TRBV27|TRBJ1-5
TGTGCCAGCAGCCCGACAGGGGTAATGCAGCCCCAGCATTTT
CASSPTGVMQPQHF
>NA|NA|TRBV7-3|TRBJ2-1
TGTGCCAGCAGCCCAGGGATCCCCTACAATGAGCAGTTCTTC
CASSPGIPYNEQFF
>few|NA|TRBV7-2|TRBJ2-5
TGTGCCAGCAGCTTTGGGGGACCAGAGACCCAGTACTTC
CASSFGGPETQYF
>NA|NA|TRBV7-2|TRBJ2-3
TGTGCCAGCAGCCGCCTCTCCCAGTCCGGGGCAGATACGCAGTATTTT
CASSRLSQSGADTQYF
>NA|TRBD1|TRBV6-1|TRBJ2-1
TGTGCCAGCAGTGATCGGGGACAGGGATACAATGAGCAGTTCTTC
CASSDRGQGYNEQFF
>NA|TRBD2|TRBV11-2|TRBJ2-3
TGTGCCAGCAGCCTGCGACTGGGAGGGTTAGCTACGCAGTATTTT
CASSLRLGGLATQYF
>few|NA|TRBV6-1|TRBJ1-6
TGTGCCAGCAGTGGACGCTCCTATAATTCACCCCTCCACTTT
CASSGRSYNSPLHF
>few|NA|TRBV20-1|TRBJ1-5
TGCAGTGCCAGACCCTTTGCAGGCACCGGGGAGCCCCAGCATTTT
CSARPFAGTGEPQHF
>NA|NA|TRBV7-9|TRBJ1-1
TGTGCCAGCAGCCTCCTAGGGGGGGGAAACACTGAAGCTTTCTTT
CASSLLGGGNTEAFF
>NA|NA|TRBV4-3|TRBJ2-1
TGCGCCAGCAGCCCCGGGGTTAGCTCCTACAATGAGCAGTTCTTC
CASSPGVSSYNEQFF
>few|NA|TRBV19|TRBJ1-2
TGTGCCAGTAGTAGGGGCCAGCGCTATGGCTACACCTTC
CASSRGQRYGYTF
>NA|NA|TRBV19|TRBJ1-2
TGTGCCAGTAGTAACATTCGAGCTAACTATGGCTACACCTTC
CASSNIRANYGYTF
>NA|NA|TRBV20-1|TRBJ1-1
TGCAGTGCTCGAGAAGGACCGGTGAACACTGAAGCTTTCTTT
CSAREGPVNTEAFF
>NA|NA|TRBV6-1|TRBJ2-2
TGTGCCAGCAGGAGGACAGCGAACACCGGGGAGCTGTTTTTT
CASRRTANTGELFF
>few|TRBD1|TRBV19|TRBJ1-1
TGTGCCAGTAGGGTGGACAGGGAGACTGAAGCTTTCTTT
CASRVDRETEAFF
>medium-sized|NA|TRBV19|TRBJ2-5
TGTGCCAGTAGCAATCGGGGCACAACAAAGACCCAGTACTTC
CASSNRGTTKTQYF
>NA|NA|TRBV10-1|TRBJ2-7
TGCGCCAGCAGTGAAGGGCTCTCCAGCTCCTACGAGCAGTACTTC
CASSEGLSSSYEQYF
>few|TRBD1|TRBV7-2|TRBJ1-5
TGTGCCAGCAGCCAGGGGGCGCCGAGCAATCAGCCCCAGCATTTT
CASSQGAPSNQPQHF
>NA|TRBD2|TRBV20-1|TRBJ2-3
TGCAGTGCTAGTGTTAGCGGGAGTGAAGCAGATACGCAGTATTTT
CSASVSGSEADTQYF
>few|NA|TRBV12-3/TRBV12-4|TRBJ1-5
TGTGCCAGCAGACCCACAGGGTCAGATCAGCCCCAGCATTTT
CASRPTGSDQPQHF
>NA|NA|TRBV2|TRBJ1-3
TGTGCCAGCAGTGCCCTAGGCACCATATATTTT
CASSALGTIYF
>NA|NA|TRBV7-2|TRBJ1-3
TGTGCCAGCAGCTTACACTCTGGAAACACCATATATTTT
CASSLHSGNTIYF
>NA|NA|TRBV7-2|TRBJ1-5
TGTGCCAGCAGCTTATCGACCCCTGGCAATCAGCCCCAGCATTTT
CASSLSTPGNQPQHF
>NA|NA|TRBV20-1|TRBJ1-5
TGCAGTGCTAGAGATCGGAGACAGGCCGGGCAGCCCCGGCATTTT
CSARDRRQAGQPRHF
>few|NA|TRBV27|TRBJ1-2
TGTGCCAGCGGGGGGGGAAGTTTTTATGGCTACACCTTC
CASGGGSFYGYTF
>once|NA|TRBV29-1|TRBJ2-1
TGCAGCGCCGGGCCCAGCTCGGACTACAATGAGCAGTTCTTC
CSAGPSSDYNEQFF
>once|TRBD2|TRBV11-3|TRBJ2-1
TGTGCCAGCAGCTTAGGGACTAGCGGGAGGCCGGATCCTCTCAATGAGCAGTTCTTC
CASSLGTSGRPDPLNEQFF
>NA|TRBD2|TRBV4-1|TRBJ2-3
TGCGCCAGCAGCTGGACTAGCGGGCCTAGCACAGATACGCAGTATTTT
CASSWTSGPSTDTQYF
>NA|NA|TRBV20-1|TRBJ2-7
TGCAGTGCTAGCTCCGCCACGCTCTACGAGCAGTACTTC
CSASSATLYEQYF
>NA|TRBD2|TRBV6-2/TRBV6-3|TRBJ2-7
TGTGCCAGCAGTTATGGGACTAGCGGGAGTCTCTACGAGCAGTACTTC
CASSYGTSGSLYEQYF
>NA|NA|TRBV10-3|TRBJ2-1
TGTGCCATCAGTGAGGGGGCTGATTACAATGAGCAGTTCTTC
CAISEGADYNEQFF
>NA|NA|TRBV19|TRBJ2-5
TGTGCCAGTAGTATGGGTACTAGCCCAGAGACCCAGTACTTC
CASSMGTSPETQYF
>NA|NA|TRBV2|TRBJ1-5
TGTGCCAGCAGTGTAGTTTTGGTAGGGCTAACTCAGCCCCAGCATTTT
CASSVVLVGLTQPQHF
>few|TRBD2|TRBV7-9|TRBJ2-1
TGTGCCAGCAGTCGAACTAGCGGGAGTGTCTATGAGCAGTTCTTC
CASSRTSGSVYEQFF